This T cell receptor beta chain is from a study of OX40 agonist ivuxolimab in advanced cancers. About the study as a whole: Ivuxolimab was a fully human IgG2 agonistic monoclonal antibody targeting the costimulatory receptor OX40 (CD134). Of the roughly 52 dose-escalation patients, hepatocellular carcinoma was present in approximately 20, melanoma in approximately 15, renal cell carcinoma in 9 and head and neck cancer in 9. Patients were allowed to have had prior anti-PD-1, anti-PD-L1 or anti-CTLA-4 therapy, and around 40% of the dose-escalation patients had previously received checkpoint inhibitors. A male proportion of under 85% and a mean age of approximately 61 years, ranging from about 23 to 90, were recorded for the dose-escalation cohort. The paper covers the monotherapy dose-escalation part of the phase I ivuxolimab trial, which included N ≈ 50 patients. Peripheral TCRbeta sequencing was intended to test whether TCR sequence diversity was altered and clonal T-cell expansion was caused by ivuxolimab. Partial responses were achieved by three dose-escalation patients, of whom one had hepatocellular carcinoma and two had cutaneous melanoma. Intravenous ivuxolimab was administered to patients every 2 weeks at six dose levels: 0.01, 0.1, 0.3, 1.5, 3 and 10 mg/kg.

Patients with a history of autoimmune disease or receiving systemic immunosuppression were excluded from the trial. Peripheral blood for TCR sequencing was drawn from every dose cohort at baseline, at cycle 4 day 1 and at cycle 7 day 1. The samples were taken from a phase I, first-in-human, multicenter, open-label dose-escalation trial of ivuxolimab. Adults with locally advanced or metastatic melanoma, renal cell, hepatocellular, or head and neck squamous cell carcinoma were enrolled in the trial. Before TCR sequencing, CD4+ and CD8+ T cells were separately sorted from peripheral blood. To sequence the TCRbeta CDR3 region, genomic DNA was isolated from the sorted cells. The immunoSEQ Assay was used to sequence the TCRbeta CDR3 regions. TCRdb limited this immuneACCESS table to in-frame rearrangements with V and J called. A share of clones is missing; checked studies link under half to unresolved V genes, and the rest is unexplained. The sample profile shows tens of thousands of clones; 92% of them were found once. 0.4% to 0.55% of the sample is taken by the ten largest.

Note on this clone: Its antigen target is currently unknown. Qualities for individual bases were not recorded, and no much larger clone is one base off.

V and J are truncated by 5 bases and 5 bases respectively, leaving an intervening sequence of 13 bases. From the cysteine up to the phenylalanine, the CDR3 has a length of 14 residues. Only CDR3 DNA is held: 42 bases, read in frame from base 1. CDR1 MNHEY and CDR2 SVGAGI were looked up in the germline V gene. On the study overall, not on this receptor specifically: Which antigens the clonally expanded peripheral T cells were specific for was not determined. Low levels of normalized T-cell clonal expansion were also shown by some nonresponding patients. After ivuxolimab, more expanded clones were found on average in CD8+ T cells than in CD4+ T cells. Partial responders in the 0.1-3.0 mg/kg groups had among the lowest normalized peripheral clonal expansion, especially among CD8+ T cells. At doses of 0.1 to 3.0 mg/kg, clonal expansion of both CD4+ and CD8+ T cells in blood was seen between baseline and week 6.

This receptor was identified in an adult with an advanced solid tumor such as melanoma, head and neck, liver or kidney cancer. The sequencing here drew on CD4+ or CD8+ T cells sorted from blood, taken in a trial of the OX40 agonist ivuxolimab. This receptor chain uses TRBV6-5 and TRBJ1-5, and TRBD1 may be the D gene, going by 5 matching bases. The sequenced DNA is TGTGCCAGCAGTGCGCAGGGACGGCATCAGCCCCAGCATTTT. The encoded protein is CASSAQGRHQPQHF.